This T cell receptor (beta chain) came from a study of cytomegalovirus exposure and HLA in healthy donors. The study ran its PCR with 60 Vbeta and 13 Jbeta primers. The table came from immunoSEQ multiplex PCR; TCRdb's copy has only in-frame clones and leaves some out. The sample records about 200,000 clones, approximately 79% being singletons. What was sequenced was PBMCs. The receptor comes from a girl aged 5-17 years in good health and CMV-seropositive.

The CDR3 region is CAWSARPGTGVGEQYF. The CDR3, as DNA: TGTGCCTGGAGTGCTAGACCGGGGACAGGGGTTGGCGAGCAGTACTTC. This chain joins TRBV30 and TRBJ2-7, with 10 positions matching TRBD1. The trim removed 1 base at V and 6 bases at J, leaving 12 bases unmatched. Germline lookup yields CDR1 GTSNPN and CDR2 SVGIG (reference sequence). CDR3 length: 16 amino acids. Together with reference TRBV30 and TRBJ2-7, the CDR3 gives the full variable domain: SQTIHQWPATLVQPVGSPLSLECTVEGTSNPNLYWYRQAAGRGLQLLFYSVGIGQISSEVPQNLSASRPQDRQFILSSKKLLLSDSGFYLCAWSARPGTGVGEQYFGPGTRLTVT.